This paragraph reports one T cell receptor (beta chain). This record comes from a study of blood T cell repertoires in COVID-19. Study-level information: Samples came from the United States, Italy and Spain, spanning acute and convalescent COVID-19.

As handled by the study authors: Reference gene primer amplification gave estimated nucleated cell counts. The data were produced by immunoSEQ multiplex PCR, yet TCRdb's version contains in-frame clones alone and is incomplete. V and J calls and clone size follow that table, whereas D and trimming were derived from the DNA. In the table there are about 250,000 clones, around 85% of which are singletons. J gave up 6 bases and V 3 bases, and 7 bases lay outside the gene matches. There are 15 residues in the CDR3. Germline values: CDR1 SGHRS, CDR2 YFSETQ. The rearrangement uses TRBV5-1 and TRBJ1-3; 9 nucleotides agree with TRBD1. The sequencing sample was made of peripheral blood. This receptor was identified in a woman aged 55-70 years with active or convalescent COVID-19. CDR3 residues: CASSWGQGLENTIYF. The DNA of the CDR3 is TGCGCCAGCAGCTGGGGACAGGGTTTGGAAAACACCATATATTTT.